A single TCR beta chain is shown here with its context. CDR3 length: 16 residues. J gave up 4 bases and V 0 bases, and 5 bases lay outside the gene matches. The germline CDR1 and CDR2 sequences are SGHNT and YYREEE (reference sequence). These data belong to a study of Ad26.COV2.S vaccination and SARS-CoV-2 variants. TCRdb's copy holds only in-frame clones and misses some; the assay was immunoSEQ multiplex PCR. The sample records roughly 380,000 clones, more than 75% being singletons. Treatment: roughly 18 received Ad26.COV2.S at low or high dose, single or two shots; several received placebo; per-sample allocation not given. Sample collection was performed on day 63 after the first vaccine or placebo injection.

The chain combines TRBV5-4 with TRBJ2-1; TRBD2 matches 9 bases. The sequencing here drew on peripheral blood, taken in a trial of Ad26.COV2.S vaccine versus placebo. The TCR was taken from a person between 18 and 65 years old who received the Ad26.COV2.S COVID-19 vaccine or a placebo. The DNA of the CDR3 is TGTGCCAGCAGCTTGGCCGGCGGGGGGGCTTACAATGAGCAGTTCTTC. Translation: CASSLAGGGAYNEQFF.